Listed below are T cell receptor beta chains from one sample, sequenced in a study of OX40 agonist ivuxolimab in advanced cancers. Here immunoSEQ multiplex PCR was the method, and the copy in TCRdb shows in-frame clones only, minus some. The sample lists over 8,500 clones, around 86% occurring once. Material: CD4+ or CD8+ T cells sorted from blood, obtained in a trial of the OX40 agonist ivuxolimab. Receptors were obtained from an adult with an advanced solid tumor such as melanoma, head and neck, liver or kidney cancer. The CDR3 runs from the conserved cysteine through the conserved F or W. D genes are given only for firm matches. Clone size appears in some rows only: once, few, many, or a class for an expanded clone.

d_gene,v_gene,j_gene,abundance,CDR3aa,CDR3nt
-,TRBV10-3,TRBJ2-1,-,CAIKASETYNEQFF,TGTGCCATCAAGGCTAGCGAAACCTACAATGAGCAGTTCTTC
-,TRBV27,TRBJ1-1,-,CASSLVGTTAFF,TGTGCCAGCAGTTTGGTAGGAACAACCGCTTTCTTT
TRBD1,TRBV25-1,TRBJ1-2,-,CASTTGGGYTF,TGTGCCAGCACTACAGGGGGGGGCTACACCTTC
-,TRBV19,TRBJ2-7,-,CASSIVLSVEQYF,TGTGCCAGTAGTATAGTCCTCAGCGTCGAGCAGTACTTC
TRBD2,TRBV27,TRBJ2-3,-,CASSYGTSGRTDTQYF,TGTGCCAGCAGTTACGGGACTAGCGGTCGCACAGATACGCAGTATTTT
-,TRBV27,TRBJ2-7,few,CASRPGHRYEQYF,TGTGCCAGCCGGCCGGGACACCGCTACGAGCAGTACTTC
-,TRBV30,TRBJ1-5,-,CAWSDNPNQPQHF,TGTGCCTGGTCGGACAACCCGAATCAGCCCCAGCATTTT
-,TRBV5-4,TRBJ2-7,-,CASSFSLAGTATYEQYF,TGTGCCAGCAGTTTCTCCTTAGCCGGGACCGCTACCTACGAGCAGTACTTC
-,TRBV5-6,TRBJ2-7,-,CASSLTGMASYEQYF,TGTGCCAGCAGCTTGACAGGGATGGCCTCCTACGAGCAGTACTTC
TRBD1,TRBV5-6,TRBJ1-1,-,CASSLGIGDSYAEAFF,TGTGCCAGCAGCTTAGGGATTGGGGACAGCTATGCTGAAGCTTTCTTT
-,TRBV4-1,TRBJ2-5,-,CASSQEPRPQETQYF,TGCGCCAGCAGCCAAGAGCCCCGGCCCCAAGAGACCCAGTACTTC
-,TRBV27,TRBJ2-1,-,CASSFDSRGEQFF,TGTGCCAGCAGTTTCGACTCGCGCGGTGAGCAGTTCTTC